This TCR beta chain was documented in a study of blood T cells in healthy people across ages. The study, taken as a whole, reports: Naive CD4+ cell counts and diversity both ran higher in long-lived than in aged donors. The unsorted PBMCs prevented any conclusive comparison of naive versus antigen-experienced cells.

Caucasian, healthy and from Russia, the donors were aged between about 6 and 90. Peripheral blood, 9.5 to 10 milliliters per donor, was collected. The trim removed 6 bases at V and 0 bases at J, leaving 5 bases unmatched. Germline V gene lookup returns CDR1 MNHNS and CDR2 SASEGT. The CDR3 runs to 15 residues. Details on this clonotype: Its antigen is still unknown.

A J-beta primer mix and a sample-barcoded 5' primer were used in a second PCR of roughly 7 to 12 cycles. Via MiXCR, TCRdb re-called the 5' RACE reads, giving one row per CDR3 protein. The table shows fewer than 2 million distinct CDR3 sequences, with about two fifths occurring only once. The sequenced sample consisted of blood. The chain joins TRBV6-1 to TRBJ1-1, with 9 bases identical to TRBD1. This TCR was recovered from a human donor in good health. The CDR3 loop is CASRDRGSLNTEAFF. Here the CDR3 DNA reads TGTGCCAGCAGAGACAGGGGGTCTTTGAACACTGAAGCTTTCTTT.